One sample yielded the 22 T cell receptor beta chains listed below, sequenced in a study of T-cell reconstitution after alpha-beta-depleted transplantation in children. Preparing the TCRbeta library involved the use of unique molecular identifiers. TCRdb processed the PCR reads anew with MiXCR; each CDR3 protein has one entry. The profile covers hundreds of thousands of distinct CDR3 sequences, with approximately 11% appearing a single time and approximately 28% taken by the ten largest. Sequenced material: PBMCs, taken before TCRalphabeta/CD19-depleted stem cell transplant. The source is a child less than two years old with acute myeloid leukemia, due to receive a stem cell transplant.

This clonotype came up a few times. The rearrangement joins TRBV28 to TRBJ1-1; the D is unclear. The CDR3 is 13 amino acids. Germline V gene data show CDR1 as MDHEN and CDR2 as SYDVKM. V was clipped by 5 bases and J by 6 bases, with 13 bases between them. In DNA form, the CDR3 reads TGTGCCAGCAGTGACGGTGGGGTCCCTGAAGCTTTCTTT. This encodes CASSDGGVPEAFF.

This clonotype has a count of ten or more. V and J are TRBV3-1 and TRBJ2-4; 12 nucleotides line up with TRBD2. The trim removed 1 base at V and 3 bases at J, leaving 4 bases unmatched. Germline lookup yields CDR1 LGHDT and CDR2 YNNKEL (reference sequence). The CDR3 is 17 amino acids. The CDR3 spells CASSQARTSGDKNIQYF. CDR3 coding DNA: TGTGCCAGCAGCCAAGCGAGGACTAGCGGGGACAAAAACATTCAGTACTTC.

About this clonotype: A much more abundant neighbour one base away suggests this may be a read error. V and J are TRBV9 and TRBJ2-1; no firm D call. The CDR3 extends over 11 amino acids. Germline V gene sequence: CDR1 SGDLS, CDR2 YYNGEE. CDR3 amino acids: CASSTYDEQFF. Here the CDR3 DNA reads TGTGCCAGCAGCACCTACGATGAGCAGTTCTTC.

This clonotype was recorded many times. The rearrangement joins TRBV5-1 to TRBJ2-2; perhaps TRBD2 as D (6 bases). With 4 bases removed from V and 0 bases from J, the gap between germline ends came to 13 bases. CDR3 length: 16 residues. Germline-derived CDR1 and CDR2 are SGHRS and YFSETQ. CDR3 DNA: TGCGCCAGCAGCCGACTAGGACGACCGAACACCGGGGAGCTGTTTTTT. Translated, it gives CASSRLGRPNTGELFF.

In this sample, this clonotype turned up a few times. The rearrangement joins TRBV29-1 to TRBJ1-3; 10 bases are shared with TRBD1. J gave up 16 bases and V 7 bases, and 10 bases lay outside the gene matches. Germline V gene data show CDR1 as SQVTM and CDR2 as ANQGSEA. CDR3 size: 11 residues. CDR3 amino acids: CSARDRGNLYF. CDR3 DNA: TGCAGCGCCCGGGACAGGGGCAATCTCTATTTT.

This clonotype was recorded many times. The chain couples TRBV12-3 or TRBV12-4 to TRBJ2-2; 9 positions agree with TRBD2. This CDR3 is built from 21 residues. V gave up 8 bases and J gave up 3 bases; unmatched junction bases: 25. The CDR3 sequence is CASVGYSGSRRSPWDTGELFF. The CDR3 DNA reads as TGTGCCAGCGTTGGGTATAGCGGGAGCAGACGTTCCCCCTGGGACACCGGGGAGCTGTTTTTT.

The CDR3 sequence is CATSPRDRWVGANVLTF. The CDR3 region has the DNA TGTGCCACCTCCCCCCGGGACAGGTGGGTTGGGGCCAACGTCCTGACTTTC. The chain has TRBV3-1 and TRBJ2-6; 8 nucleotides match TRBD1. The V gene's germline CDR1 is LGHDT and CDR2 YNNKEL (reference sequence). The length of the CDR3 is 17 residues. V was clipped by 10 bases and J by 3 bases; unmatched bases: 14.

The table lists this clonotype with many counts. The J gene is TRBJ2-3, the V gene TRBV5-1; 14 bases agree with TRBD2. Germline loops: CDR1 SGHRS, CDR2 YFSETQ. The CDR3 runs to 17 residues. Losses at the gene ends were 0 bases for V and 4 bases for J; bases not matched to a gene: 4. The CDR3 DNA follows: TGCGCCAGCAGCTTGGTCGGGACTAGCGGGAGATCAGATACGCAGTATTTT. Its translation is CASSLVGTSGRSDTQYF.

At least ten counts were recorded for this clonotype. The V call is TRBV7-6, the J call TRBJ1-3; TRBD1 matches 7 bases. Trimming at V came to 4 bases and at J to 0 bases, leaving 9 bases not matched to a gene. The germline V gene encodes CDR1 SGHVS and CDR2 FNYEAQ. CDR3 length equals 17 residues. The CDR3 DNA sequence: TGTGCCAGCAGCTCAAGGGCGACAGGGTACTCTGGAAACACCATATATTTT. Protein sequence: CASSSRATGYSGNTIYF.

The table lists this clonotype with many counts. This chain joins TRBV10-2 and TRBJ1-1; D gene unclear. The CDR3 is made up of 14 amino acids. Looked up from germline, CDR1 is WSHSY and CDR2 is SAAADI. V was cut by 6 bases and J by 0 bases, with 11 bases left in between. DNA of the CDR3: TGCGCCAGCAGGCCCCGGGCCATGAACACTGAAGCTTTCTTT. This sequence encodes CASRPRAMNTEAFF.

V and J are TRBV7-9 and TRBJ2-7; a weak D match, TRBD2 (5 bases). V lost 8 bases to trimming and J lost 0 bases, with 11 bases between them. CDR1 and CDR2 (germline): SEHNR, FQNEAQ (reference sequence). The CDR3 is made up of 13 amino acids. CDR3 sequence reads: CASGHGNSYEQYF. For the CDR3, the DNA is TGTGCCAGCGGCCACGGGAACTCCTACGAGCAGTACTTC.

This clonotype was seen at least ten times. V is TRBV6-5 and J is TRBJ2-1; the match to TRBD2 covers 9 bases. CDR1 and CDR2 (germline): MNHEY, SVGAGI. J was trimmed by 8 bases and V by 2 bases; bases with no gene match: 10. The length of the CDR3 is 16 residues. CDR3 nucleotide sequence: TGTGCCAGCAGTTACCGGGTCCCTAGCGGGAAGTATGAGCAGTTCTTC. Residues: CASSYRVPSGKYEQFF.

Ten or more counts support this clonotype. The chain combines TRBV20-1 with TRBJ2-7; 8 nucleotides align to TRBD1. With V trimmed by 4 bases and J by 3 bases, 2 bases remained unmatched. In germline, CDR1 is DFQATT, CDR2 SNEGSKA (reference sequence). The CDR3 has 12 residues. CDR3 sequence (DNA): TGCAGTGCTACAGGGGGCTACTACGAGCAGTACTTC. Translation gives CSATGGYYEQYF.

At least ten counts were recorded for this clonotype. The gene calls are TRBV29-1 and TRBJ1-3; no definite D call. Germline V CDR1 and CDR2: SQVTM, ANQGSEA. The CDR3 has 15 amino acids. V was trimmed by 7 bases and J by 0 bases, leaving 16 bases between them. Here the CDR3 DNA reads TGCAGCGCTGCGAGAGCTTCCTACTCTGGAAACACCATATATTTT. Amino acid sequence: CSAARASYSGNTIYF.

This clonotype has ten or more counts. The gene calls are TRBV7-9 and TRBJ2-7; D is undetermined. The V end was cut by 4 bases, the J end by 4 bases, with 20 bases between. Germline V CDR1 and CDR2: SEHNR, FQNEAQ (reference sequence). This CDR3 has 16 residues. This CDR3 reads CASSSIGSRSFYEQYF. CDR3 bases: TGTGCCAGCAGCTCCATCGGAAGCCGCTCTTTTTACGAGCAGTACTTC.

This chain links TRBV28 with TRBJ2-7; D may be TRBD1 (5 bases). V lost 8 bases, J lost 2 bases, and 19 bases lay in between. CDR3 size: 15 residues. Per germline, CDR1 MDHEN and CDR2 SYDVKM. This CDR3 is CASSSPGQDTYEQYF. CDR3 sequence (DNA): TGTGCCAGCTCGTCTCCAGGGCAGGATACCTACGAGCAGTACTTC.

This clonotype was observed a handful of times. V is TRBV7-7 and J is TRBJ2-7, with D perhaps matching TRBD1 or TRBD2 (5 bases each). The CDR3 sequence is 15 residues long. From germline, CDR1 is SSHAT and CDR2 FNYEAQ (reference sequence). Trimming cost V 5 bases and J 5 bases, with 19 bases left between them. The CDR3 reads CASSPGQVVGDEQYF. The CDR3 DNA follows: TGTGCCAGCAGCCCGGGGCAGGTGGTAGGGGACGAGCAGTACTTC.

This clonotype was detected ten times or more. The rearrangement joins TRBV28 to TRBJ2-1; D is possibly TRBD1 (6 bases). The length of the CDR3 is 12 residues. V was cut by 6 bases and J by 13 bases, with 16 bases left in between. Germline CDR1 and CDR2: MDHEN and SYDVKM. CDR3 residues: CASSPGVGFQFF. DNA of the CDR3: TGTGCCAGCAGCCCAGGGGTGGGATTTCAGTTCTTC.

This clonotype was recorded at least ten times. This chain joins TRBV5-1 and TRBJ1-2, with 9 positions matching TRBD1. The CDR3 consists of 14 residues. Germline CDR1 and CDR2: SGHRS and YFSETQ. V shed 4 bases, J shed 7 bases, and the junction held 8 bases outside the gene matches. CDR3 amino acids: CASSTGQGRGGYTF. The DNA for the CDR3 is TGCGCCAGCAGCACCGGACAGGGGCGAGGTGGCTACACCTTC.

This clonotype showed up many times. This chain links TRBV5-1 with TRBJ2-7, with TRBD2 matching over 13 bases. This CDR3 contains 15 residues. The trim removed 4 bases at V and 3 bases at J, leaving 4 bases unmatched. The germline CDR1 and CDR2 sequences are SGHRS and YFSETQ. The CDR3 sequence is CASSGGLAGRYEQYF. In nucleotides, the CDR3 is TGCGCCAGCAGCGGGGGACTAGCGGGACGCTACGAGCAGTACTTC.

This clonotype was observed many times. This chain connects TRBV29-1 to TRBJ1-1, with D maybe TRBD1 (5 bases). Germline V gene data show CDR1 as SQVTM and CDR2 as ANQGSEA. CDR3 length equals 12 residues. The V end lost 6 bases, the J end lost 5 bases, and 13 bases lay between the germline ends. The CDR3 is CSVGERWTEAFF. The DNA of the CDR3 is TGCAGCGTGGGGGAACGGTGGACTGAAGCTTTCTTT.

The sample holds many counts of this clonotype. This rearrangement joins TRBV29-1 to TRBJ2-5; D call uncertain. Trimming pared 5 bases from V and 1 base from J, leaving 8 bases between. The CDR3 length is 12 residues. The germline V gene has CDR1 SQVTM and CDR2 ANQGSEA. The CDR3 reads CSVSAVQETQYF. In DNA form, the CDR3 reads TGCAGCGTTTCGGCAGTCCAAGAGACCCAGTACTTC.